This entry lists 25 T cell receptor beta chains sequenced from one sample in a study of T cells in Graves' hyperthyroidism and ophthalmopathy. RNA transcripts were the template for amplifying TCR beta CDR3 regions. HTBI primers were the set used in a first-round RT-PCR of the TCR CDR3. TCRdb fed the multiplex PCR reads into MiXCR, producing one record per CDR3 protein. The sample contains under 300,000 distinct CDR3 sequences, about 20% of which appear only once. Material: blood. These receptors all stem from a man aged 30-40 years with Graves' ophthalmopathy.

V gene TRBV3-1 combines with J gene TRBJ2-1, with D possibly being TRBD1 (6 bases). Looked up from germline, CDR1 is LGHDT and CDR2 is YNNKEL (reference sequence). Between the trimmed V and J ends, which lost 0 bases and 2 bases, there was a span of 14 bases. This CDR3 region has 17 residues. CDR3 region: CASSQDIPRGPYNEQFF. The CDR3, as DNA: TGTGCCAGCAGCCAAGATATTCCCAGGGGACCCTACAATGAGCAGTTCTTC.

The sample holds many counts of this clonotype. The CDR3 DNA reads as TGTGCCAGCAGCTTTGACGACAGTAGCAATCAGCCCCAGCATTTT. The encoded protein is CASSFDDSSNQPQHF. The chain is built from TRBV7-8 and TRBJ1-5; D is perhaps TRBD1 (5 bases). This CDR3 comprises 15 residues. Germline-derived CDR1 and CDR2 are SGHVS and FQNEAQ. Trimming took off 3 bases at V and 0 bases at J, with 9 bases between the two ends.

This clonotype was seen at least ten times. The V call is TRBV9, the J call TRBJ1-1; D not resolved. The V end was cut by 9 bases, the J end by 3 bases, with 21 bases between. Germline CDR1 and CDR2: SGDLS and YYNGEE. This CDR3 comprises 15 residues. CDR3 sequence: CATPFSAEEDTEAFF. The DNA of the CDR3 is TGTGCCACACCTTTTTCGGCAGAAGAGGACACTGAAGCTTTCTTT.

The V and J genes are TRBV3-1 and TRBJ2-5; TRBD1 or TRBD2 may be the D gene (6 bases each). Germline-derived CDR1 and CDR2 are LGHDT and YNNKEL (reference sequence). Trimming pared 4 bases from V and 6 bases from J, leaving 21 bases between. The length of the CDR3 is 16 residues. The DNA for the CDR3 is TGTGCCAGCAGCCCATTTGGACGGGGGCCCGGGAAGACCCAGTACTTC. Translated, it gives CASSPFGRGPGKTQYF.

V usage is TRBV5-1 and J usage is TRBJ1-2, with D unclear. Trimming stripped 0 bases from V and 6 bases from J, with 18 bases between. Germline CDR1 is SGHRS and CDR2 is YFSETQ. The CDR3 runs to 16 residues. CDR3 in amino acids: CASSLANISPNDGYTF. In DNA form, the CDR3 reads TGCGCCAGCAGCTTGGCCAATATTTCGCCAAACGATGGCTACACCTTC.

J is TRBJ1-2 and V is TRBV7-9; no clear D. The length of the CDR3 is 11 residues. The V gene lost 5 bases and the J gene lost 5 bases, with 6 bases spanning the gap. Germline V gene data show CDR1 as SEHNR and CDR2 as FQNEAQ (reference sequence). The CDR3 spells CASSLQYGYTF. DNA of the CDR3: TGTGCCAGCAGCCTGCAGTATGGCTACACCTTC.

The V gene is TRBV27, the J gene TRBJ2-7; D is possibly TRBD2 (6 bases). With 1 base removed from V and 4 bases from J, the gap between germline ends came to 17 bases. CDR1 and CDR2 (germline): MNHEY, SMNVEV (reference sequence). This CDR3 has 16 amino acids. The CDR3 nucleotides are TGTGCCAGCAGTTTATACCGGGACTTTCGGCCTTACGAGCAGTACTTC. Residues: CASSLYRDFRPYEQYF.

This chain uses TRBV18 with TRBJ1-1; D is perhaps TRBD1 (5 bases). V was cut by 6 bases and J by 3 bases, with 14 bases left in between. The CDR3 totals 14 residues. From germline, CDR1 is KGHSH and CDR2 LQKENI. CDR3 sequence (DNA): TGTGCCAGCTCTTCGGTTTGGGGCGACACTGAAGCTTTCTTT. Its protein product is CASSSVWGDTEAFF.

This clonotype was seen repeatedly, ten times or more. This chain connects TRBV11-2 to TRBJ2-7, with D possibly being TRBD2 (5 bases). V lost 5 bases to trimming and J lost 5 bases, with 13 bases between them. The CDR3 is 13 residues long. Germline CDR1 SGHAT, CDR2 FQNNGV. For the CDR3, the DNA is TGTGCCAGCAGCCCGGAGGAGAATGACGAGCAGTACTTC. As protein: CASSPEENDEQYF.

The rearrangement joins TRBV5-1 to TRBJ2-7, with 8 bases fitting TRBD1. The V and J ends lost 1 base and 7 bases, in that order; junction bases with no gene match: 7. This CDR3 region has 14 residues. The germline V gene encodes CDR1 SGHRS and CDR2 YFSETQ. The CDR3 region has the DNA TGCGCCAGCAGCTTGTGGCAGGGGGCTGAGGAGCAGTACTTC. Encoded protein: CASSLWQGAEEQYF.

V and J are TRBV12-3 or TRBV12-4 and TRBJ2-7, with D uncertain. Trimming stripped 5 bases from V and 3 bases from J, with 11 bases between. The CDR3 totals 13 residues. The CDR3 nucleotides are TGTGCCAGCAGTGTCGTCCCCGGCTACGAGCAGTACTTC. Residues: CASSVVPGYEQYF.

This clonotype was seen ten or more times. This rearrangement joins TRBV28 to TRBJ1-3, with TRBD1 matching 11 bases. Germline lookup yields CDR1 MDHEN and CDR2 SYDVKM. The junction had 2 bases not matched to a gene; V was cut back by 0 bases and J by 4 bases. This CDR3 region has 16 residues. CDR3 in DNA: TGTGCCAGCAGTTTATGGGACAGGGGGCTGGGAAACACCATATATTTT. It yields the protein CASSLWDRGLGNTIYF.

Ten or more counts support this clonotype. CDR3 region: CATSDGPNTEAFF. Written as DNA, the CDR3 is TGTGCCACCAGTGACGGACCGAACACTGAAGCTTTCTTT. This chain links TRBV24-1 with TRBJ1-1, with D uncertain. The CDR3 is 13 amino acids. Germline values: CDR1 KGHDR, CDR2 SFDVKD. V lost 4 bases and J lost 1, with 6 bases in between.

This clonotype was found a few times. V usage is TRBV24-1 and J usage is TRBJ2-1; 7 bases align to TRBD1. Germline lookup yields CDR1 KGHDR and CDR2 SFDVKD. V shed 3 bases and J 4 bases; nucleotides not matched to a gene: 8. The CDR3 is 16 amino acids. CDR3: CATSDSDRVGYNEQFF. In DNA form, the CDR3 reads TGTGCCACCAGTGATAGTGACAGGGTGGGGTACAATGAGCAGTTCTTC.

Comments on this clonotype: One base away lies a much larger clone, so this may be a sequencing read error. The rearrangement joins TRBV11-2 to TRBJ2-5; the D is unclear. Looked up from germline, CDR1 is SGHAT and CDR2 is FQNNGV. This CDR3 is 15 amino acids long. CDR3: CASSLDSGRQETHYF. The CDR3 coding sequence is TGTGCCAGCAGCTTAGATTCTGGCAGGCAAGAGACCCATTACTTC.

This clonotype was counted at least ten times. This chain connects TRBV11-2 to TRBJ2-4, with 7 bases aligning to TRBD2. The CDR3 is 14 residues long. CDR1 and CDR2 (germline): SGHAT, FQNNGV. V was clipped by 4 bases and J by 2 bases; unmatched bases: 2. The CDR3 nucleotides read TGTGCCAGCAGCTCCGGGAGGACCAAAAACATTCAGTACTTC. Residues: CASSSGRTKNIQYF.

This clonotype was recorded a few times. The chain combines TRBV29-1 with TRBJ2-3; D is possibly TRBD2 (6 bases). V shed 6 bases and J shed 2 bases, with 18 bases lying between them. This CDR3 has 15 residues. Germline loops: CDR1 SQVTM, CDR2 ANQGSEA. The CDR3 sequence is CSVGTWNVFTDTQYF. CDR3 DNA: TGCAGCGTCGGGACTTGGAATGTATTCACAGATACGCAGTATTTT.

This clonotype was counted only a few times. The chain joins TRBV20-1 to TRBJ2-5, with TRBD1 matching over 11 bases. In germline, CDR1 is DFQATT, CDR2 SNEGSKA (reference sequence). The V segment lost 4 bases and the J segment 5 bases; nucleotides outside the gene matches: 6. The CDR3 covers 14 residues. CDR3: CSATGQGALETQYF. DNA for the CDR3: TGCAGTGCTACAGGACAGGGGGCTTTGGAGACCCAGTACTTC.

This clonotype was found a few times. The V gene is TRBV10-3, the J gene TRBJ2-7, with a possible D match to TRBD2 (6 bases). Germline CDR1 is ENHRY and CDR2 is SYGVKD. The V end was cut by 7 bases, the J end by 0 bases, with 10 bases between. The CDR3 runs to 13 residues. CDR3 sequence reads: CAITAGSSYEQYF. The CDR3, as DNA: TGTGCCATCACGGCGGGGAGCTCCTACGAGCAGTACTTC.

This rearrangement joins TRBV5-6 to TRBJ2-2; 11 bases match TRBD1. V was clipped by 4 bases and J by 4 bases; unmatched bases: 6. The length of the CDR3 is 16 residues. Per germline, CDR1 SGHDT and CDR2 YYEEEE. The CDR3 here is CASSARTGGGTGELFF. CDR3 in DNA: TGTGCCAGCAGCGCACGGACAGGGGGCGGCACCGGGGAGCTGTTTTTT.

This clonotype was seen more than once but under ten times. This chain connects TRBV7-3 to TRBJ2-2, with 8 nucleotides matching TRBD2. Germline trimming cut 5 bases from V and 6 bases from J; bases unmatched to any gene: 11. The germline CDR1 and CDR2 sequences are SGHTA and FQGTGA. This CDR3 has 16 residues. The chain's CDR3 is CASSRNGGAGAGELFF. Here the CDR3 DNA reads TGTGCCAGCAGCCGGAACGGGGGGGCTGGGGCCGGGGAGCTGTTTTTT.

The chain joins TRBV19 to TRBJ2-7; D ambiguous. CDR3 size: 13 residues. The germline gives CDR1 LNHDA, CDR2 SQIVND (reference sequence). V dropped 2 bases and J dropped 4 bases, with 9 bases sitting between them. CDR3 in amino acids: CASSISADYEQYF. Here the CDR3 DNA reads TGTGCCAGTAGTATATCTGCGGATTACGAGCAGTACTTC.

This clonotype was counted ten times or more. The rearrangement links TRBV5-1 to TRBJ2-7; D might be TRBD1 (5 bases). Germline CDR1 is SGHRS and CDR2 is YFSETQ. There are 14 residues in the CDR3. With 4 bases removed from V and 5 bases from J, the gap between germline ends came to 16 bases. The CDR3 loop is CASSPLGVMDEQYF. The CDR3 DNA is TGCGCCAGCAGCCCCTTAGGGGTGATGGACGAGCAGTACTTC.

This clonotype was seen ten or more times. The genes are TRBV7-8 and TRBJ2-7; 10 bases fit TRBD2. CDR1 is SGHVS and CDR2 is FQNEAQ in the germline V gene. CDR3 size: 15 residues. Unmatched junction bases numbered 4, after V lost 5 bases and J lost 0 bases. The chain's CDR3 is CASSRGTSASYEQYF. The CDR3 DNA reads as TGTGCCAGCAGCCGCGGGACTAGCGCCTCCTACGAGCAGTACTTC.

The chain combines TRBV28 with TRBJ2-5, with 7 bases aligning to TRBD2. V gave up 4 bases and J gave up 5 bases; unmatched junction bases: 4. The length of the CDR3 is 13 residues. Germline assignment: CDR1 MDHEN and CDR2 SYDVKM. The CDR3 DNA is TGTGCCAGCAGTTGGGTGGGGGGGGAGACCCAGTACTTC. Translation gives CASSWVGGETQYF.